Shown below are 19 T cell receptor beta chains from a single sample sequenced in a study of naive and memory T cell subsets. An equimolar mix of two oligonucleotides served as the beta constant-region primer for TRBC1 and TRBC2. TCRdb processed the UMI-ligation and nested PCR reads anew with MiXCR; each CDR3 protein has one entry. The data hold some 100,000 distinct CDR3 sequences, with 7% to 7.5% observed a single time. The material sequenced was central memory CD4+ T cells from blood. These receptor sequences come from a human donor in good health.

This chain uses TRBV24-1 with TRBJ2-1; D may be TRBD1 (6 bases). V was clipped by 4 bases and J by 12 bases, with 9 bases between them. The CDR3 runs 11 residues. Germline V gene lookup returns CDR1 KGHDR and CDR2 SFDVKD. In DNA, the CDR3 is TGTGCCACCAGTGACACAGGGTTGCAGTTCTTC. Its translation is CATSDTGLQFF.

This clonotype has at least ten counts. This chain links TRBV4-2 with TRBJ2-1; 10 bases map to TRBD2. After removal of 0 bases from V and 3 bases from J, the junction contained 5 bases not matched to a gene. CDR1 and CDR2 from the germline V gene are LGHNA and YNFKEQ. The CDR3 runs 17 residues. The CDR3 is CASSQDASGGDYNEQFF. CDR3 bases: TGTGCCAGCAGCCAAGATGCGAGCGGGGGGGACTACAATGAGCAGTTCTTC.

This clonotype was recorded at least ten times. The CDR3: CASRRQALTGELFF. The CDR3 DNA sequence: TGTGCCAGTAGGAGACAGGCCCTCACCGGGGAGCTGTTTTTT. The V and J genes are TRBV19 and TRBJ2-2; TRBD1 might be the D (6 bases). The CDR3 loop spans 14 amino acids. The germline V gene encodes CDR1 LNHDA and CDR2 SQIVND (reference sequence). Deletions cut 6 bases from V and 4 bases from J, with 12 bases between.

A few counts support this clonotype. A much larger clone is a single base away; this may be a read error. The gene calls are TRBV5-6 and TRBJ1-4; D not certain. Germline lookup yields CDR1 SGHDT and CDR2 YYEEEE. The CDR3 is made up of 14 amino acids. The V end was cut by 2 bases, the J end by 4 bases, with 9 bases between. This chain's CDR3 is CASSFRECNEKLFF. As DNA, the CDR3 is TGTGCCAGCAGCTTTCGAGAGTGTAATGAAAAACTGTTTTTT. Full variable domain (rest looked up from reference TRBV5-6 and TRBJ1-4): DAGVTQSPTHLIKTRGQQVTLRCSPKSGHDTVSWYQQALGQGPQFIFQYYEEEERQRGNFPDRFSGHQFPNYSSELNVNALLLGDSALYLCASSFRECNEKLFFGSGTQLSVL.

This clonotype showed up just a few times. The rearrangement links TRBV4-3 to TRBJ2-6; TRBD2 aligns across 9 bases. The ends lost 0 bases at V and 2 bases at J; junction bases unmatched: 14. Germline lookup yields CDR1 LGHNA and CDR2 YSLEER. The CDR3 length is 21 residues. The CDR3 DNA sequence: TGCGCCAGCAGCCAAGACTATGGAAGTGGGAGCGGGGGGCCTGGGGCCAACGTCCTGACTTTC. Amino acid sequence: CASSQDYGSGSGGPGANVLTF.

This clonotype showed up many times. As DNA, the CDR3 is TGCAGCGTTGAGCCGGGACAAGGAATAGGCGGCTATGGCTACACCTTC. It is translated as CSVEPGQGIGGYGYTF. The gene calls are TRBV29-1 and TRBJ1-2; D is perhaps TRBD1 (6 bases). CDR1 is SQVTM, CDR2 ANQGSEA, per germline. CDR3 size: 16 residues. Trimming shortened V by 3 bases and J by 4 bases, and 21 bases separated the two germline ends. The full variable domain, completed using reference TRBV29-1 and TRBJ1-2, is SAVISQKPSRDICQRGTSLTIQCQVDSQVTMMFWYRQQPGQSLTLIATANQGSEATYESGFVIDKFPISRPNLTFSTLTVSNMSPEDSSIYLCSVEPGQGIGGYGYTFGSGTRLTVV.

This clonotype was picked up a small number of times. The chain combines TRBV29-1 with TRBJ2-2; D is unresolved. Per the germline V gene, CDR1 is SQVTM and CDR2 is ANQGSEA. V was cut by 0 bases and J by 0 bases, with 8 bases left in between. This CDR3 has 15 amino acids. Here the CDR3 reads CSVEDTPTNTGELFF. The CDR3 DNA follows: TGCAGCGTTGAAGATACGCCGACGAACACCGGGGAGCTGTTTTTT.

Many counts were recorded for this clonotype. The genes are TRBV4-2 and TRBJ1-5; no definite D call. This CDR3 has 14 amino acids. The germline CDR1 and CDR2 sequences are LGHNA and YNFKEQ. Trimming shortened V by 4 bases and J by 0 bases, and 7 bases separated the two germline ends. CDR3 residues: CASSRTDSNQPQHF. The CDR3, as DNA: TGTGCCAGCAGCCGCACCGATAGCAATCAGCCCCAGCATTTT.

This clonotype was seen many times. The rearrangement links TRBV20-1 to TRBJ1-2; D unresolved. This CDR3 region has 13 residues. Per germline, CDR1 DFQATT and CDR2 SNEGSKA (reference sequence). V was pared by 1 base and J by 4 bases, with 10 bases between. The CDR3 nucleotides read TGCAGTGCTAGAGTCGACATCGTCTATGGCTACACCTTC. Encoded protein: CSARVDIVYGYTF.

This clonotype has a handful of counts. V usage is TRBV7-2 and J usage is TRBJ1-3; D is ambiguous. V was pared by 2 bases and J by 4 bases, with 6 bases between. The germline gives CDR1 SGHTA, CDR2 FQGNSA. The CDR3 extends over 13 amino acids. The CDR3 loop reads CASSLSGGNTIYF. The CDR3 DNA follows: TGTGCCAGCAGCTTATCGGGAGGAAACACCATATATTTT. Using reference TRBV7-2 and TRBJ1-3 for the parts outside the CDR3, the full variable domain is GAGVSQSPSNKVTEKGKDVELRCDPISGHTALYWYRQSLGQGLEFLIYFQGNSAPDKSGLPSDRFSAERTGGSVSTLTIQRTQQEDSAVYLCASSLSGGNTIYFGEGSWLTVV.

This clonotype was detected ten times or more. The J gene is TRBJ2-1, the V gene TRBV4-2, with D hard to call. The CDR3 consists of 21 residues. V lost 5 bases and J 0 bases, leaving 29 bases between the germline ends. Germline CDR1 LGHNA, CDR2 YNFKEQ. CDR3: CASSKREPGSSWESSYNEQFF. Written as DNA, the CDR3 is TGTGCCAGCAGCAAAAGAGAACCGGGCTCATCATGGGAAAGCTCCTACAATGAGCAGTTCTTC.

The chain carries TRBV4-3 and TRBJ2-3; D is possibly TRBD2 (6 bases). V gave up 5 bases and J gave up 4 bases, with 13 bases separating them. CDR1 and CDR2 from the germline V gene are LGHNA and YSLEER. This CDR3 spans 14 amino acids. The CDR3 region is CASSETRTSDTQYF. CDR3 nucleotides: TGCGCCAGCAGCGAGACTAGAACTTCAGATACGCAGTATTTT.

This clonotype came up many times. This rearrangement joins TRBV2 to TRBJ2-5; 14 bases match TRBD2. J gave up 10 bases and V 7 bases, and 5 bases lay outside the gene matches. CDR3 length: 13 amino acids. From germline, CDR1 is SNHLY and CDR2 FYNNEI. CDR3 amino acids: CASIGTSGGIQYF. CDR3 bases: TGTGCCAGCATCGGGACTAGCGGGGGTATCCAGTACTTC.

The gene calls are TRBV10-2 and TRBJ1-2, with D perhaps TRBD1 (5 bases). This CDR3 is 11 amino acids long. Germline values: CDR1 WSHSY, CDR2 SAAADI. V lost 9 bases and J 7 bases, leaving 12 bases between the germline ends. CDR3 DNA: TGCGCCAGTTCCTCGGGGCTTGGCTACACCTTC. As protein: CASSSGLGYTF.

This rearrangement joins TRBV6-9 to TRBJ2-7; 7 positions match TRBD1. V shed 5 bases and J 3 bases; nucleotides not matched to a gene: 7. CDR3 size: 14 residues. Germline values: CDR1 MNHGY, CDR2 SVAAGI. In DNA, the CDR3 is TGTGCCAGCAGTCACCCAAGACAGGGCTACGAGCAGTACTTC. Encoded protein: CASSHPRQGYEQYF.

This clonotype showed up many times. V and J are TRBV18 and TRBJ2-3; possibly TRBD1 for D (5 bases). This CDR3 is built from 13 residues. V gave up 6 bases and J gave up 2 bases, with 9 bases separating them. The germline CDR1 and CDR2 sequences are KGHSH and LQKENI. The CDR3 is CASSDSITDTQYF. CDR3 sequence (DNA): TGTGCCAGCTCCGACAGTATCACAGATACGCAGTATTTT.

This clonotype has at least ten counts. The CDR3 loop reads CASSLTGGVDEQFF. CDR3 coding DNA: TGTGCCAGCAGTTTAACGGGGGGGGTCGATGAGCAGTTCTTC. The V and J genes are TRBV12-3 or TRBV12-4 and TRBJ2-1; 8 bases are shared with TRBD2. The CDR3 totals 14 residues. Trimming at V came to 2 bases and at J to 8 bases, leaving 5 bases not matched to a gene.

The rearrangement uses TRBV6-5 and TRBJ2-7, with TRBD2 identical over 12 bases. Germline V gene lookup returns CDR1 MNHEY and CDR2 SVGAGI. CDR3 length equals 16 residues. Trimming removed 6 bases from V and 9 bases from J; junction bases left unmatched: 15. The CDR3 here is CASRMGSSGGGGPQYF. CDR3 DNA sequence: TGTGCCAGCAGAATGGGCTCTAGCGGGGGGGGCGGACCGCAGTACTTC.

This clonotype was seen ten or more times. The chain recombines TRBV29-1 with TRBJ1-2; 8 positions agree with TRBD1. Trimming removed 7 bases from V and 8 bases from J; junction bases left unmatched: 9. The CDR3 extends over 12 amino acids. Germline assignment: CDR1 SQVTM and CDR2 ANQGSEA. CDR3 loop: CSGTQGAGGYTF. CDR3 coding DNA: TGCAGCGGGACCCAGGGGGCTGGCGGCTACACCTTC.